A single sample is the source of the 30 T cell receptor beta chains below, sequenced in a study of CD8 T cells in Susac syndrome. RNA, at about 0.5 to 1 ug, was reverse transcribed with random hexamers. From the immunoSEQ multiplex PCR reads, TCRdb called clonotypes with MiXCR, one entry per CDR3 protein. The table includes approximately 71,000 distinct CDR3 sequences, nearly 96% detected once. Sequencing was performed on CD4+ T cells from PBMCs. These receptor sequences come from a human donor with multiple sclerosis.

The rearrangement uses TRBV29-1 and TRBJ2-4, with D maybe TRBD1 (6 bases). Germline values: CDR1 SQVTM, CDR2 ANQGSEA. Trimming removed 2 bases at V and 6 bases at J, with 11 bases between. This CDR3 contains 13 residues. This CDR3 reads CSVELPTGNIQYF. The DNA of the CDR3 is TGCAGCGTTGAACTACCGACAGGAAACATTCAGTACTTC.

The chain combines TRBV11-2 with TRBJ1-2; D not certain. This CDR3 region has 12 residues. V lost 3 bases and J lost 7, with 9 bases in between. Germline CDR1 is SGHAT and CDR2 is FQNNGV. The CDR3 DNA is TGTGCCAGCAGCTTTTCGGCAGGTGGCTACACCTTC. Its protein is CASSFSAGGYTF.

The chain couples TRBV3-1 to TRBJ2-7, with a tentative D call TRBD2 (5 bases). The length of the CDR3 is 12 residues. Trimming pared 4 bases from V and 3 bases from J, leaving 7 bases between. CDR1 and CDR2 from the germline V gene are LGHDT and YNNKEL (reference sequence). CDR3 residues: CASSREGYEQYF. The CDR3 DNA reads TGTGCCAGCAGCCGAGAGGGCTACGAGCAGTACTTC.

The chain employs TRBV12-3 or TRBV12-4 and TRBJ2-1; 13 bases map to TRBD2. V shed 8 bases, J shed 6 bases, and the junction held 7 bases outside the gene matches. The CDR3 consists of 15 residues. The CDR3 DNA reads as TGTGCCAGCCGGAGGACTAGCGGGGGTGTCAATGAGCAGTTCTTC. Residues: CASRRTSGGVNEQFF.

V gene TRBV29-1 combines with J gene TRBJ2-5; tentatively, D is TRBD1 or TRBD2 (5 bases each). V was clipped by 4 bases and J by 0 bases, with 9 bases between them. There are 13 residues in the CDR3. Germline assignment: CDR1 SQVTM and CDR2 ANQGSEA. The CDR3 nucleotides are TGCAGCGTTGTGGGGGTGTACCAAGAGACCCAGTACTTC. Its protein is CSVVGVYQETQYF.

The rearrangement joins TRBV30 to TRBJ1-2; 7 bases align to TRBD1. Germline CDR1 and CDR2: GTSNPN and SVGIG (reference sequence). The J segment lost 5 bases and the V segment lost 3 bases, leaving 6 bases of the junction unmatched. The CDR3 has 13 residues. CDR3 residues: CAWRATGTYGYTF. The CDR3 region has the DNA TGTGCCTGGAGAGCGACAGGGACATATGGCTACACCTTC.

The chain carries TRBV7-2 and TRBJ1-1; D remains unclear. The germline gives CDR1 SGHTA, CDR2 FQGNSA. V was trimmed by 2 bases and J by 0 bases, leaving 7 bases between them. The length of the CDR3 is 14 residues. CDR3 protein: CASSLKDLNTEAFF. The CDR3 nucleotides read TGTGCCAGCAGCTTAAAGGATTTGAACACTGAAGCTTTCTTT.

The chain carries TRBV7-9 and TRBJ2-3; D remains unclear. Trimming left V 2 bases short and J 5 bases short, with 8 bases between. CDR1 and CDR2 from the germline V gene are SEHNR and FQNEAQ (reference sequence). This CDR3 comprises 13 residues. CDR3 amino acids: CASSLFGLDTQYF. The CDR3, as DNA: TGTGCCAGCAGCTTATTCGGGTTAGATACGCAGTATTTT. Combining the CDR3 with reference TRBV7-9 and TRBJ2-3 gives the whole variable domain DTGVSQNPRHKITKRGQNVTFRCDPISEHNRLYWYRQTLGQGPEFLTYFQNEAQLEKSRLLSDRFSAERPKGSFSTLEIQRTEQGDSAMYLCASSLFGLDTQYFGPGTRLTVL.

V and J are TRBV20-1 and TRBJ2-7; TRBD2 aligns across 8 bases. Germline V CDR1 and CDR2: DFQATT, SNEGSKA (reference sequence). The V gene end was trimmed by 0 bases and the J gene end by 1 base; junction bases not matched to a gene: 5. The CDR3 contains 15 residues. Written as DNA, the CDR3 is TGCAGTGCTAGAGATGCGGGGGGAGCGTCCTACGAGCAGTACTTC. Amino acids: CSARDAGGASYEQYF.

This chain joins TRBV12-3 or TRBV12-4 and TRBJ2-5; the D call may be TRBD1 or TRBD2 (6 bases each). V was clipped by 3 bases and J by 5 bases, with 16 bases between them. This CDR3 contains 15 residues. The CDR3 sequence is CASSFATGARETQYF. For the CDR3, the DNA is TGTGCCAGCAGTTTCGCTACGGGGGCTCGGGAGACCCAGTACTTC.

This sequence joins TRBV7-2 and TRBJ2-5; no firm D call. The CDR3 is made up of 14 amino acids. Trimming pared 1 base from V and 1 base from J, leaving 7 bases between. The V gene's germline CDR1 is SGHTA and CDR2 FQGNSA. CDR3 in DNA: TGTGCCAGCAGCTTAGGGGCAGTCCAAGAGACCCAGTACTTC. This translates into CASSLGAVQETQYF.

The chain employs TRBV28 and TRBJ2-7; TRBD1 matches 8 bases. Germline V gives CDR1 MDHEN, CDR2 SYDVKM. J gave up 3 bases and V 7 bases, and 8 bases lay outside the gene matches. CDR3 length: 14 amino acids. CDR3 DNA sequence: TGTGCCAGCACTCAGACAGGGGACGACTACGAGCAGTACTTC. Translated: CASTQTGDDYEQYF.

The rearrangement uses TRBV12-3 or TRBV12-4 and TRBJ2-5, with D possibly matching TRBD1 (5 bases). Trimming stripped 4 bases from V and 1 base from J, with 13 bases between. This CDR3 is 15 amino acids long. The CDR3 DNA reads TGTGCCAGCAGTTCAACCGACAGATTCCAAGAGACCCAGTACTTC. Encoded protein: CASSSTDRFQETQYF.

CDR3 region: CATSEGRSNQPQHF. Written as DNA, the CDR3 is TGTGCCACCAGTGAGGGTCGTAGCAATCAGCCCCAGCATTTT. The chain links TRBV24-1 to TRBJ1-5, with D uncertain. The CDR3 contains 14 residues. From germline, CDR1 is KGHDR and CDR2 SFDVKD. With 4 bases removed from V and 0 bases from J, the gap between germline ends came to 6 bases.

The J gene is TRBJ2-5, the V gene TRBV12-3 or TRBV12-4, with D hard to call. There are 13 residues in the CDR3. Trimming cost V 2 bases and J 2 bases, with 6 bases left between them. CDR3 nucleotides: TGTGCCAGCAGTTTAAGTCGGCAAGAGACCCAGTACTTC. Translated: CASSLSRQETQYF.

The chain employs TRBV9 and TRBJ2-1, with D perhaps matching TRBD2 (6 bases). CDR1 is SGDLS and CDR2 is YYNGEE in the germline V gene. The CDR3 has 17 residues. Trimming removed 0 bases from V and 9 bases from J, with 22 bases in between. In nucleotides, the CDR3 is TGTGCCAGCAGCGTAGCGGTCGGAGCGGGCAAAAGCGGTGAGCAGTTCTTC. It translates to CASSVAVGAGKSGEQFF.

The chain is built from TRBV29-1 and TRBJ1-2; D uncertain. Germline V gene lookup returns CDR1 SQVTM and CDR2 ANQGSEA. The CDR3 spans 14 residues. V lost 7 bases and J 7 bases, leaving 22 bases between the germline ends. The CDR3 bases are TGCAGCGAACGACCGTTCCCCCAACGGGGTGGCTACACCTTC. It encodes CSERPFPQRGGYTF. The entire variable domain, with the rest obtained from reference TRBV29-1 and TRBJ1-2, is as follows: SAVISQKPSRDICQRGTSLTIQCQVDSQVTMMFWYRQQPGQSLTLIATANQGSEATYESGFVIDKFPISRPNLTFSTLTVSNMSPEDSSIYLCSERPFPQRGGYTFGSGTRLTVV.

The gene calls are TRBV20-1 and TRBJ2-3, with D perhaps matching TRBD2 (7 bases). With 6 bases removed from V and 6 bases from J, the gap between germline ends came to 16 bases. In germline, CDR1 is DFQATT, CDR2 SNEGSKA (reference sequence). This CDR3 region has 13 residues. Here the CDR3 reads CSAPGGGRDTQYF. The CDR3 DNA is TGCAGTGCCCCAGGCGGGGGCAGGGATACGCAGTATTTT.

V gene TRBV10-2 combines with J gene TRBJ1-1; tentatively, D is TRBD1 (5 bases). Germline V gives CDR1 WSHSY, CDR2 SAAADI. The V gene lost 4 bases and the J gene lost 1 base, with 7 bases spanning the gap. The CDR3 has 13 residues. In nucleotides, the CDR3 is TGCGCCAGCAGTGTGGGGACGAACACTGAAGCTTTCTTT. This gives the protein CASSVGTNTEAFF.

The chain couples TRBV12-3 or TRBV12-4 to TRBJ2-1; D not resolved. V lost 10 bases and J lost 5, with 12 bases in between. The CDR3 consists of 12 residues. This chain's CDR3 is CATNPLNNEQFF. CDR3 nucleotide sequence: TGTGCCACCAACCCCTTAAACAATGAGCAGTTCTTC.

This sequence joins TRBV5-6 and TRBJ1-6; maybe TRBD1 (5 bases). The V gene's germline CDR1 is SGHDT and CDR2 YYEEEE. This CDR3 region has 14 residues. The V gene lost 2 bases and the J gene lost 8 bases, with 11 bases spanning the gap. The CDR3 bases are TGTGCCAGCAGCTTTCAGGACAACTATTCACCCCTCCACTTT. It translates to CASSFQDNYSPLHF.

V and J are TRBV12-3 or TRBV12-4 and TRBJ1-1; D gene uncertain. V was shortened by 7 bases and J by 4 bases, with 16 bases between the two germline ends. This CDR3 has 14 amino acids. The CDR3 sequence is CASTAMRRGTEAFF. The CDR3 DNA reads TGTGCCAGCACCGCTATGCGACGGGGCACTGAAGCTTTCTTT.

CDR3 coding DNA: TGTGCCACATCCCCGGGGGGTCGGGATACGCAGTATTTT. Its protein product is CATSPGGRDTQYF. The chain is built from TRBV3-1 and TRBJ2-3; 7 nucleotides align to TRBD2. The CDR3 length is 13 residues. The germline gives CDR1 LGHDT, CDR2 YNNKEL (reference sequence). The V gene end was trimmed by 10 bases and the J gene end by 6 bases; junction bases not matched to a gene: 10.

The genes are TRBV20-1 and TRBJ1-1; D is unresolved. The CDR3 has 11 amino acids. Trimming took 6 bases from V and 1 from J, leaving 6 bases between them. Germline assignment: CDR1 DFQATT and CDR2 SNEGSKA (reference sequence). CDR3 residues: CSASRNTEAFF. Here the CDR3 DNA reads TGCAGTGCGTCGAGGAACACTGAAGCTTTCTTT.

V usage is TRBV7-2 and J usage is TRBJ2-7; 7 nucleotides match TRBD1. Germline CDR1 and CDR2: SGHTA and FQGNSA. CDR3 length: 13 amino acids. J lost 2 bases, V lost 7 bases, and 5 bases had no gene match. The CDR3 here is CASTEQGTYEQYF. CDR3 nucleotide sequence: TGTGCCAGCACCGAACAGGGGACCTACGAGCAGTACTTC.

The rearrangement links TRBV25-1 to TRBJ2-1; 10 nucleotides line up with TRBD1. Germline V gene lookup returns CDR1 MGHDK and CDR2 SYGVNS. V was clipped by 5 bases and J by 1 base; unmatched bases: 2. This CDR3 spans 15 amino acids. The CDR3 loop is CASSRTGGSYNEQFF. The CDR3 DNA follows: TGTGCCAGCAGTCGGACAGGGGGTTCCTACAATGAGCAGTTCTTC.

J is TRBJ2-7 and V is TRBV5-1; TRBD1 matches 8 bases. Germline CDR1 is SGHRS and CDR2 is YFSETQ. Germline trimming cut 4 bases from V and 0 bases from J; bases unmatched to any gene: 3. The CDR3 spans 14 residues. This CDR3 is CASSQGTGSYEQYF. The CDR3 DNA follows: TGCGCCAGCAGCCAAGGGACAGGCTCCTACGAGCAGTACTTC.

V usage is TRBV12-3 or TRBV12-4 and J usage is TRBJ2-7, with 8 bases fitting TRBD2. This CDR3 contains 12 residues. J was trimmed by 5 bases and V by 6 bases; bases with no gene match: 3. The CDR3 loop reads CASSPGRDEQYF. DNA of the CDR3: TGTGCCAGCAGCCCCGGGAGGGACGAGCAGTACTTC.

This rearrangement joins TRBV5-6 to TRBJ1-6; D unresolved. The V end lost 0 bases, the J end lost 8 bases, and 9 bases lay between the germline ends. Germline V lookup: CDR1 SGHDT, CDR2 YYEEEE. CDR3 size: 14 residues. CDR3: CASSLERVYSPLHF. CDR3 DNA: TGTGCCAGCAGCTTGGAAAGGGTCTATTCACCCCTCCACTTT.

The chain employs TRBV6-6 and TRBJ2-1; D is possibly TRBD1 or TRBD2 (6 bases each). Germline-derived CDR1 and CDR2 are MNHNY and SVGAGI (reference sequence). The CDR3 spans 16 residues. Trimming took off 2 bases at V and 0 bases at J, with 11 bases between the two ends. The CDR3 reads CASSYPRGRSYNEQFF. The CDR3 DNA reads TGTGCCAGCAGTTACCCTCGGGGGCGCTCCTACAATGAGCAGTTCTTC.